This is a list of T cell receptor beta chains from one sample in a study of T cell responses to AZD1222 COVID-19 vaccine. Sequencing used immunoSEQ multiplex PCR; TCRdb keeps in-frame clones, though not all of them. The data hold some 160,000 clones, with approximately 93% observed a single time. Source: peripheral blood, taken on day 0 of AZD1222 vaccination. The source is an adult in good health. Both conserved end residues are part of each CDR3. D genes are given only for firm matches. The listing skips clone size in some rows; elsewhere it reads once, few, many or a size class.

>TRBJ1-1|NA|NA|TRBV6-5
CAWERGDNTEAFF
TGTGCCTGGGAGAGGGGGGATAACACTGAAGCTTTCTTT
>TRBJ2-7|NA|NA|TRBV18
CASSPGHHDGEQYF
TGTGCCAGCTCACCCGGCCACCACGACGGCGAGCAGTACTTC
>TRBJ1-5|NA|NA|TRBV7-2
CASSSMNNQPQHF
TGTGCCAGCAGCTCAATGAACAATCAGCCCCAGCATTTT
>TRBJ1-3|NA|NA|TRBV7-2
CASSLGGGRGNTIYF
TGTGCCAGCAGCCTGGGGGGGGGAAGAGGAAACACCATATATTTT
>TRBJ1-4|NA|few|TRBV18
CASSPAISEKLFF
TGTGCCAGCTCACCGGCAATCTCTGAAAAACTGTTTTTT
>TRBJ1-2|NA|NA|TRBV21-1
CASSKWNRGYGYTF
TGTGCCAGCAGCAAATGGAACAGGGGTTATGGCTACACCTTC
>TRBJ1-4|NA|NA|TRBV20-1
CSHSTNEKLFF
TGCAGTCACTCAACTAATGAAAAACTGTTTTTT
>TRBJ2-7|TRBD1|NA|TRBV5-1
CASSLGGTGGSYEQYF
TGCGCCAGCAGCTTGGGAGGGACAGGGGGTTCCTACGAGCAGTACTTC
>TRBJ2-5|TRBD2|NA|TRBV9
CASDRGGPGTQYF
TGTGCCAGCGACCGCGGGGGGCCCGGGACCCAGTACTTC
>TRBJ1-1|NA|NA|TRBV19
CASTDVNTFEAFF
TGTGCCAGTACGGACGTTAACACCTTCGAAGCTTTCTTT
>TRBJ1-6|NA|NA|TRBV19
CASRTRPSQDSPLHF
TGTGCCAGTAGGACAAGGCCATCCCAAGATTCACCCCTCCACTTT
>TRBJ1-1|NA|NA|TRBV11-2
CASSPPGGWTEAFF
TGTGCCAGCAGTCCTCCGGGGGGTTGGACTGAAGCTTTCTTT
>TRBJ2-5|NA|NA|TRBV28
CASSYAETQYF
TGTGCCAGCAGTTACGCAGAGACCCAGTACTTC
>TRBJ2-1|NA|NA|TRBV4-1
CASSQGARYAYNEQFF
TGCGCCAGCAGCCAGGGAGCCAGGTACGCCTACAATGAGCAGTTCTTC
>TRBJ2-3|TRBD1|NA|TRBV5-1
CASSRGQGVSDTQYF
TGCGCCAGCAGCCGGGGTCAGGGGGTTTCAGATACGCAGTATTTT
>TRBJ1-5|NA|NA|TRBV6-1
CASSEAQPQHF
TGTGCCAGCAGTGAAGCGCAGCCCCAGCATTTT
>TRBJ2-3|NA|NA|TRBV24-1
CATSDTDGDTQYF
TGTGCCACCAGTGACACCGACGGAGATACGCAGTATTTT
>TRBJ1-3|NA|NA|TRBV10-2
CASTDSGNGNTIYF
TGCGCCAGCACGGACAGCGGAAATGGAAACACCATATATTTT
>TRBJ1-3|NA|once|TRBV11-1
CASSSQNSGNTIYF
TGTGCCAGCAGCTCACAAAACTCTGGAAACACCATATATTTT
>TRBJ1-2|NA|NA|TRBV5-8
CASSFTGLDYGYTF
TGTGCCAGCAGTTTTACAGGGCTTGACTATGGCTACACCTTC
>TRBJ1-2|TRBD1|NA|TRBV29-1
CSVENRGYGYTF
TGCAGCGTTGAAAACAGGGGATATGGCTACACCTTC
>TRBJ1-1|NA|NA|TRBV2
CASSVTRDGRLTEAFF
TGTGCCAGCAGTGTAACCCGGGACGGGAGGCTTACTGAAGCTTTCTTT
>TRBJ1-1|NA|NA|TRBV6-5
CASSRGGEDTEAFF
TGTGCCAGCAGCCGAGGGGGTGAGGACACTGAAGCTTTCTTT
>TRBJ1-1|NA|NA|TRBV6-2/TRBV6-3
CASSHSPGLRASGNTEAFF
TGTGCCAGCAGTCACTCGCCGGGACTTAGGGCAAGTGGGAACACTGAAGCTTTCTTT
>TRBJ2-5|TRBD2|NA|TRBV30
CAWSDLTGWLAGGRETQYF
TGTGCCTGGAGTGATTTGACAGGGTGGCTAGCGGGGGGCAGGGAGACCCAGTACTTC
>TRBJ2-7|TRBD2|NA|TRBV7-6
CASSLAGGETPYEQYF
TGTGCCAGCAGCTTAGCGGGGGGGGAAACGCCATACGAGCAGTACTTC
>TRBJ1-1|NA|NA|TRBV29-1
CSAGGGNTEAFF
TGCAGCGCGGGCGGGGGGAACACTGAAGCTTTCTTT
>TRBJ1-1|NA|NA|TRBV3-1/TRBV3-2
CASSQVGYRRAYTIEAFF
TGTGCCAGCAGCCAGGTGGGGTACCGAAGGGCTTACACGATTGAAGCTTTCTTT
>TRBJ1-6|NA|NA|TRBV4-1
CASSHGHYNSPLHF
TGCGCCAGCAGCCACGGCCATTATAATTCACCCCTCCACTTT
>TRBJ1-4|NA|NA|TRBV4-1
CASSLRGGTQNEELFF
TGCGCCAGCAGCCTTCGCGGCGGCACTCAAAATGAAGAACTGTTTTTT
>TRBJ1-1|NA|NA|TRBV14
CASSLGMGFAEAFF
TGTGCCAGCAGCCTGGGCATGGGTTTCGCTGAAGCTTTCTTT
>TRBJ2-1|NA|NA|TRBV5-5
CASSLGFQTIYNEQFF
TGTGCCAGCAGCTTGGGTTTCCAGACTATCTACAATGAGCAGTTCTTC
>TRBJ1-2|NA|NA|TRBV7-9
CASRTDKDYGYTF
TGTGCCAGCAGGACTGACAAGGACTATGGCTACACCTTC
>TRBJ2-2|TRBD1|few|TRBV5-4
CASSLWDSANTGELFF
TGTGCCAGCAGCTTGTGGGACAGCGCGAACACCGGGGAGCTGTTTTTT
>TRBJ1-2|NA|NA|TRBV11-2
CASSLEPPGRQNYGYTF
TGTGCCAGCAGCTTAGAACCCCCAGGACGGCAGAACTATGGCTACACCTTC
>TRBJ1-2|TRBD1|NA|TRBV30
CAWSPQTGSRGYTF
TGTGCCTGGAGTCCGCAGACAGGGAGTCGTGGCTACACCTTC